This section outlines one TCR beta chain sequence together with its context. There is no known antigen for this receptor. No per-base quality is available; no much larger clone lies one base away. This record comes from a study of blood T cell repertoires in COVID-19 (TCRdb year 2020). Broadly, across the study: The collaborator samples originated in the United States, Italy and Spain and spanned the acute and convalescent phases of COVID-19. The material from the prospective study consisted of cDNA or gDNA derived from T cells, B-cell-depleted T cells, or PBMCs. The dataset comprised deeply sampled blood TCRbeta repertoires from subjects exposed to, actively infected with, or recovered from COVID-19. A freely available public database, intended as a resource for researchers studying the immune response to SARS-CoV-2, is where the repertoires were released. The samples were drawn from the first 160 participants of the ongoing ImmuneRACE study and from 1,254 subjects provided by 6 global collaborators. Sample metadata almost always included a de-identified subject ID, COVID-19 status, age in years and sex. Where available, HLA class I and class II types were taken from metadata supplied by the sample provider and were not determined by assay-based typing.

From its cysteine to its phenylalanine, the CDR3 spans 12 amino acids. Only the CDR3 DNA is retained, 36 bases long and in frame from the first base. V and J are truncated by 7 bases and 8 bases respectively, leaving an intervening sequence of 14 bases. The germline V gene specifies SQVTM as CDR1 and ANQGSEA as CDR2. Results the study describes overall, beyond this receptor: The amount of clinical and demographic metadata varied by source and participant and was provided uncurated.

In the prospective study, participants were 18 to 89 years old, resided in fewer than 25 geographic areas of the United States, and were enrolled through a virtual design. Cohort assignment in the prospective study relied on participant-reported clinical history from a screening survey and a study questionnaire. In the prospective study, mobile phlebotomists collected whole blood, serum and a nasopharyngeal or oropharyngeal swab from each participant. Participants in the prospective study had the option to provide additional blood draws and questionnaires over a roughly 2-month period. Before DNA extraction, blood samples from the prospective study were shipped at room temperature or frozen. TCRbeta CDR3 regions were amplified from genomic DNA using the immunoSEQ Assay, a bias-controlled multiplex PCR. Per the source publication's procedure: Within the assay, amplification of reference gene primers was used to estimate how many nucleated cells each sample contained. To quantify the absolute abundance of each unique TCRbeta CDR3 rearrangement, sequence reads were collapsed and filtered. Productive Simpson clonality was computed per sample as the square root of Simpson's diversity index over productive rearrangements. TCRdb's version of the immuneACCESS table is confined to in-frame rearrangements and falls short of the full clone set. An unresolved V gene accounts for under half of the shortfall where checked; the remainder is of unknown origin. V, J and clone size are those of that table, while D and trimming were read from the DNA. In all, the sample holds 200,000 to 250,000 clones, and just over 85% of those were seen once. The top ten clones comprise 3.5% to 4.5% of the sample.

The V and J genes are TRBV29-1 and TRBJ2-2; TRBD2 might be the D gene, on 6 matching bases. Sequencing used PBMCs or T cells enriched from blood (not recorded which). This TCR was recovered from a woman in her forties with acute COVID-19. The nucleotide sequence reads TGCAGCGCCCGACGGGGGTCGGGGGAGCTGTTTTTT. The encoded protein is CSARRGSGELFF.